The present entry profiles one TCR beta chain with its context. Its specificity is not known. Each CDR3 protein gets one entry after TCRdb re-called the reads with MiXCR. The profile covers about 770,000 distinct CDR3 sequences, with 25% to 35% appearing a single time and around 13% taken by the ten largest. This sample stems from a study of T cell repertoires in cytomegalovirus infection. Between the trimmed V and J ends, which lost 1 base and 2 bases, there was a span of 11 bases. Germline V lookup: CDR1 MNHNS, CDR2 SASEGT. The CDR3 covers 15 residues. Study results and limitations: The cumulative frequency of public TCR beta families distinguished individuals who carried CMV together with the relevant HLA. The ex vivo response showed dominance by HLA-C-restricted CMV-specific TCR beta clonotypes.

The TCR was taken from a human donor in good health (CMV status not recorded). Some clones in this sample may be carry-over from other donors' samples. The material sequenced was cultured CD8+ T cells from PBMCs, taken from culture after CMV antigen stimulation. The chain recombines TRBV6-1 with TRBJ1-2; D uncertain. This CDR3 is CASSEGPGRNYGYTF. CDR3 DNA: TGTGCCAGCAGTGAAGGCCCGGGTCGCAACTATGGCTACACCTTC.